The entry that follows covers one T cell receptor (beta chain) sequence. The antigen remains undetermined. This CDR3 contains 15 residues. Trimming took 1 base from V and 8 from J, leaving 14 bases between them. The V gene's germline CDR1 is SGHVS and CDR2 FQNEAQ. The sample is drawn from a study of OX40 agonist ivuxolimab in advanced cancers. Whole-study findings and limits: Relative to CD4+ cells, CD8+ T cells on average had more expanded clones. Antigen specificity was not determined for the expanded peripheral T cells.

The method was immunoSEQ multiplex PCR; TCRdb's version includes in-frame clones alone and lacks a portion of them. Of over 20,000 clones detected, about 86% appear once; the ten largest clones hold about 15%. The chain is built from TRBV7-8 and TRBJ1-4; perhaps TRBD1 as D (5 bases). The clonotype was recovered from an adult with an advanced solid tumor such as melanoma, head and neck, liver or kidney cancer. Material: CD4+ or CD8+ T cells sorted from blood, obtained in a trial of the OX40 agonist ivuxolimab. The CDR3 DNA reads as TGTGCCAGCAGCTTAGTGGGACGGGGAGGGGAAAAACTGTTTTTT. It codes for CASSLVGRGGEKLFF.